One sample yielded the 18 T cell receptor beta chains listed below, sequenced in a study of blood T cells in healthy people across ages. Primed by a sample-barcoded 5' primer and a J-beta primer mix, a second PCR proceeded for 7 to 11 cycles. A single record per CDR3 protein comes from TCRdb applying MiXCR to the 5' RACE reads. The table includes hundreds of thousands of distinct CDR3 sequences, about 61% detected once. Input material: blood. These receptors were taken from a man in his forties in good health.

This clonotype was found once. The chain links TRBV7-9 to TRBJ2-7; 10 bases agree with TRBD2. V dropped 5 bases and J dropped 2; count of bases not matched to a gene: 21. Germline V gene sequence: CDR1 SEHNR, CDR2 FQNEAQ (reference sequence). The CDR3 sequence is 20 residues long. The chain's CDR3 is CASSNLAGAPEWKLPYEQYF. CDR3 DNA sequence: TGTGCCAGCAGCAATCTAGCGGGGGCCCCGGAATGGAAACTGCCCTACGAGCAGTACTTC.

CDR3 in DNA: TGTGCCAGCAGTCCGACGGGACGAAACAGGGATGAGCAGTTCTTC. It translates to CASSPTGRNRDEQFF. The V and J genes are TRBV6-5 and TRBJ2-1; D perhaps matches TRBD1 (6 bases). The germline V gene encodes CDR1 MNHEY and CDR2 SVGAGI. CDR3 length equals 15 residues. Trimming took off 5 bases at V and 8 bases at J, with 19 bases between the two ends.

The V gene is TRBV5-4, the J gene TRBJ2-3; 16 bases are a match to TRBD2. The trim removed 4 bases at V and 8 bases at J, leaving 7 bases unmatched. The CDR3 totals 16 residues. Germline CDR1 and CDR2: SGHNT and YYREEE (reference sequence). The CDR3 DNA follows: TGTGCCAGCAGCCAGAGGGGGACTAGCGGGAGGGTTACGCAGTATTTT. It specifies CASSQRGTSGRVTQYF.

The chain links TRBV28 to TRBJ2-7; 8 positions agree with TRBD1. The CDR3 is 14 residues long. V lost 5 bases and J lost 0; bases outside the gene matches: 3. The germline CDR1 and CDR2 sequences are MDHEN and SYDVKM. CDR3 sequence reads: CASSNRGSSYEQYF. CDR3 DNA: TGTGCCAGCAGTAACAGGGGGTCCTCCTACGAGCAGTACTTC.

This clonotype was recorded a few times. V usage is TRBV3-1 and J usage is TRBJ1-2, with 10 bases lining up with TRBD1. After removal of 0 bases from V and 5 bases from J, the junction contained 3 bases not matched to a gene. CDR1 LGHDT and CDR2 YNNKEL come from the germline V gene (reference sequence). There are 15 residues in the CDR3. In nucleotides, the CDR3 is TGTGCCAGCAGCCAAGAGGGGACAGGGGAATATGGCTACACCTTC. Amino acid sequence: CASSQEGTGEYGYTF.

This clonotype occurred a few times. The DNA for the CDR3 is TGTGCCAGCAGTCAACCTCTCCCGGCTGGGGCCAACGTCCTGACTTTC. Its protein is CASSQPLPAGANVLTF. This chain links TRBV28 with TRBJ2-6; no definite D call. CDR1 MDHEN and CDR2 SYDVKM come from the germline V gene. The CDR3 totals 16 residues. The V and J ends lost 5 bases and 2 bases respectively, with 13 bases between them.

The chain is built from TRBV9 and TRBJ2-3, with TRBD2 identical over 7 bases. CDR3 length: 18 amino acids. V trimming: 3 bases; J trimming: 3 bases; junction bases outside the gene matches: 16. CDR1 and CDR2 (germline): SGDLS, YYNGEE. The CDR3 loop reads CASSAYVLAGSRTDTQYF. CDR3 bases: TGTGCCAGCAGCGCTTATGTCTTAGCGGGTAGTAGGACAGATACGCAGTATTTT.

The rearrangement links TRBV12-3 or TRBV12-4 to TRBJ1-1; 10 bases fit TRBD1. V was clipped by 6 bases and J by 3 bases; unmatched bases: 7. The CDR3 totals 15 residues. The CDR3 region is CASRSAGTGDTEAFF. The CDR3 nucleotides are TGTGCCAGCAGAAGCGCCGGGACAGGGGACACTGAAGCTTTCTTT.

The chain has TRBV28 and TRBJ2-3, with 8 bases identical to TRBD1. Germline V gene sequence: CDR1 MDHEN, CDR2 SYDVKM. CDR3 length: 15 residues. The V gene end was trimmed by 8 bases and the J gene end by 4 bases; junction bases not matched to a gene: 11. CDR3 residues: CASASRTGFADTQYF. The DNA of the CDR3 is TGTGCCAGCGCTTCCAGGACAGGGTTCGCAGATACGCAGTATTTT.

The genes are TRBV5-6 and TRBJ2-1; 8 bases match TRBD2. Germline V gene sequence: CDR1 SGHDT, CDR2 YYEEEE. J gave up 8 bases and V 4 bases, and 11 bases lay outside the gene matches. The CDR3 runs to 15 residues. The CDR3 is CASSHLRGGHDEQFF. The CDR3, as DNA: TGTGCCAGCAGCCATCTCCGGGGGGGTCACGATGAGCAGTTCTTC.

The chain uses TRBV20-1 and TRBJ1-4, with a possible D match to TRBD1 (5 bases). CDR3 length: 11 amino acids. Germline CDR1 reads DFQATT; CDR2 reads SNEGSKA (reference sequence). Trimming took 3 bases from V and 12 from J, leaving 11 bases between them. CDR3 bases: TGCAGTGCTAGTTTACGGGGGGAACTGTTTTTT. Translation gives CSASLRGELFF.

This clonotype has more than one count but fewer than ten. The chain links TRBV29-1 to TRBJ2-7; D tentatively reads TRBD1 or TRBD2 (5 bases each). There are 12 residues in the CDR3. With 5 bases removed from V and 6 bases from J, the gap between germline ends came to 14 bases. CDR1 and CDR2 from the germline V gene are SQVTM and ANQGSEA. CDR3 residues: CSVLEGAGEQYF. CDR3 in DNA: TGCAGCGTTCTGGAAGGGGCGGGCGAGCAGTACTTC.

This chain connects TRBV5-1 to TRBJ1-1; D might be TRBD1 (5 bases). This CDR3 comprises 15 residues. Germline V CDR1 and CDR2: SGHRS, YFSETQ. V shed 0 bases and J shed 1 base, with 10 bases lying between them. CDR3 region: CASSLERGPNTEAFF. The CDR3 DNA reads as TGCGCCAGCAGCTTGGAGCGGGGACCGAACACTGAAGCTTTCTTT.

There are a few counts of this clonotype. The chain recombines TRBV7-9 with TRBJ2-1; TRBD1 aligns across 7 bases. In germline, CDR1 is SEHNR, CDR2 FQNEAQ (reference sequence). The CDR3 is 15 residues long. V dropped 5 bases and J dropped 6; count of bases not matched to a gene: 10. CDR3 sequence (DNA): TGTGCCAGCAGCCCCAGGAACAGGGGTGCCAATGAGCAGTTCTTC. This codes for CASSPRNRGANEQFF.

Comment on this clonotype: A much larger clone lies one base from this, so it may be a read error. The chain has TRBV9 and TRBJ2-6; D uncertain. Germline CDR1 SGDLS, CDR2 YYNGEE. This CDR3 has 15 residues. V was clipped by 0 bases and J by 3 bases, with 7 bases between them. The CDR3 spells CASSVGGFGANVLTF. The CDR3, as DNA: TGTGCCAGCAGCGTAGGTGGCTTTGGGGCCAACGTCCTGACTTTC.

This chain connects TRBV28 to TRBJ2-7, with 9 bases that match TRBD1. J was trimmed by 3 bases and V by 5 bases; bases with no gene match: 8. Germline V gene lookup returns CDR1 MDHEN and CDR2 SYDVKM. CDR3 length: 15 residues. CDR3 sequence: CASSTPGQGVYEQYF. DNA for the CDR3: TGTGCCAGCAGTACACCGGGACAGGGAGTCTACGAGCAGTACTTC.

The J gene is TRBJ1-6, the V gene TRBV5-1, with D unclear. In germline, CDR1 is SGHRS, CDR2 YFSETQ. This CDR3 has 15 residues. V lost 0 bases and J lost 8, with 12 bases in between. CDR3 sequence reads: CASSLDSPVDSPLHF. The CDR3 nucleotides are TGCGCCAGCAGCTTGGACAGCCCCGTTGATTCACCCCTCCACTTT.

The rearrangement joins TRBV9 to TRBJ2-1; D is unresolved. In germline, CDR1 is SGDLS, CDR2 YYNGEE. The V end lost 2 bases, the J end lost 10 bases, and 10 bases lay between the germline ends. The CDR3 is 12 amino acids. The CDR3 reads CASSVQFGEQFF. The CDR3 coding sequence is TGTGCCAGCAGCGTCCAATTTGGAGAGCAGTTCTTC.